This TCR beta chain emerged from a study of shared clonotypes between healthy human individuals. Deep-level settings were used for running the assay. The data were produced by immunoSEQ multiplex PCR, yet TCRdb's version contains in-frame clones alone and is incomplete. This sample has under 1 million clones, with roughly 96% found just once. Overall study results and limits: The study found lower generation probabilities in non-shared clonotypes than in those shared by all four donors.

On this clone itself: Its antigen is undetermined.

This CDR3 comprises 15 residues. Germline-derived CDR1 and CDR2 are MNHNS and SASEGT. Trimming at V came to 2 bases and at J to 2 bases, leaving 2 bases not matched to a gene. CD45RO-negative CD8 cells positively selected for CCR7 made up the naive population, which excluded terminally differentiated effector memory CD45RA+ cells. Every contributor of samples was a Caucasian grown-up residing in Nashville, Tennessee. This clonotype originated in a young man in good health. The sequenced sample was naive CD8+ T cells sorted from blood. The gene calls are TRBV6-1 and TRBJ1-5, with TRBD1 matching over 8 bases. The CDR3 nucleotides are TGTGCCAGCAGTGAATTGACAGGGGGCAATCAGCCCCAGCATTTT. It is translated as CASSELTGGNQPQHF.